The next 9 T cell receptor beta chains were all read from a single sample in a study of vaccination effects on CD4 cells after COVID-19. Expansion with viral peptide pools was applied to antigen-specific CD4+ T cells by the ViraFEST assay prior to sequencing. Following culture for around 10 days, CD4+ T cells were isolated. These receptors are not linked to any known antigen. TCRdb's copy holds only in-frame clones and misses some; the assay was immunoSEQ multiplex PCR. The data contain tens of thousands of clones, roughly four fifths of them singletons. The sample consisted of CD4+ T cells from PBMCs cultured with HCoV-229E spike peptides, taken before COVID-19 vaccination. These receptors were collected from a human donor who received a COVID-19 vaccine.

The genes are TRBV6-5 and TRBJ2-1, with no clear D. The V gene's germline CDR1 is MNHEY and CDR2 SVGAGI. Trimming took off 0 bases at V and 3 bases at J, with 6 bases between the two ends. The CDR3 sequence is 14 residues long. The CDR3 spells CASSYSTGYNEQFF. In DNA, the CDR3 is TGTGCCAGCAGTTACTCGACGGGCTACAATGAGCAGTTCTTC.

The V and J genes are TRBV5-1 and TRBJ1-1; TRBD1 is a possible D gene (5 bases). CDR3 length equals 14 residues. V shed 3 bases and J shed 0 bases, with 9 bases lying between them. CDR1 is SGHRS, CDR2 YFSETQ, per germline. The CDR3 nucleotides are TGCGCCAGCAGCTCGGGACGGGTGAACACTGAAGCTTTCTTT. As protein: CASSSGRVNTEAFF.

This clone turned up a few times. The chain uses TRBV6-6 and TRBJ1-1; possible D gene TRBD1, 6 bases. Between the trimmed V and J ends, which lost 11 bases and 1 base, there was a span of 14 bases. The length of the CDR3 is 13 residues. CDR1 and CDR2 from the germline V gene are MNHNY and SVGAGI (reference sequence). As DNA, the CDR3 is TGTGCCTCCAAGGGGGGCGAGAACACTGAAGCTTTCTTT. It specifies CASKGGENTEAFF.

The V call is TRBV7-9, the J call TRBJ2-3; TRBD2 matches at 12 bases. The CDR3 runs to 19 residues. CDR1 is SEHNR, CDR2 FQNEAQ, per germline (reference sequence). The V and J ends lost 1 base and 1 base, in that order; junction bases with no gene match: 9. The CDR3 DNA is TGTGCCAGCAGCTTAGAACTAGCGGGGGGCCCAATCCGCACAGATACGCAGTATTTT. As protein: CASSLELAGGPIRTDTQYF.

The chain recombines TRBV6-4 with TRBJ2-3; D perhaps matches TRBD1 (6 bases). With 2 bases removed from V and 6 bases from J, the gap between germline ends came to 9 bases. The CDR3 sequence is 13 residues long. Germline V gene data show CDR1 as MRHNA and CDR2 as SNTAGT. This CDR3 is CASSDAGADTQYF. CDR3 DNA sequence: TGTGCCAGCAGTGACGCAGGGGCGGATACGCAGTATTTT.

This clone came up once. The J gene is TRBJ1-1, the V gene TRBV19, with D possibly matching TRBD1 (6 bases). Germline V gene lookup returns CDR1 LNHDA and CDR2 SQIVND (reference sequence). This CDR3 spans 13 amino acids. Trimming left V 10 bases short and J 0 bases short, with 12 bases between. In DNA form, the CDR3 reads TGTGCCACCAGGACAGTTATGAACACTGAAGCTTTCTTT. Protein product: CATRTVMNTEAFF.

J is TRBJ1-5 and V is TRBV28; a weak D match, TRBD1 (6 bases). Germline-derived CDR1 and CDR2 are MDHEN and SYDVKM. V lost 8 bases to trimming and J lost 8 bases, with 25 bases between them. This CDR3 is 16 amino acids long. CDR3 bases: TGTGCCAGCGTACCCCGGGGTGGGGGGGGCGTCAAGCCCCAGCATTTT. It encodes CASVPRGGGGVKPQHF.

The V call is TRBV19, the J call TRBJ2-3; 13 positions agree with TRBD2. This CDR3 contains 16 residues. The junction had 6 bases not matched to a gene; V was cut back by 5 bases and J by 4 bases. Germline CDR1 LNHDA, CDR2 SQIVND (reference sequence). The chain's CDR3 is CASSPRTSGGSDTQYF. In nucleotides, the CDR3 is TGTGCCAGTAGTCCCCGGACTAGCGGGGGATCAGATACGCAGTATTTT.

V is TRBV6-5 and J is TRBJ2-1, with TRBD2 as a possible D gene (5 bases). There are 15 residues in the CDR3. Deletions cut 5 bases from V and 4 bases from J, with 15 bases between. The germline V gene has CDR1 MNHEY and CDR2 SVGAGI. The CDR3 loop is CASSLFQAGYNEQFF. Here the CDR3 DNA reads TGTGCCAGCAGTCTCTTCCAGGCGGGTTACAATGAGCAGTTCTTC.